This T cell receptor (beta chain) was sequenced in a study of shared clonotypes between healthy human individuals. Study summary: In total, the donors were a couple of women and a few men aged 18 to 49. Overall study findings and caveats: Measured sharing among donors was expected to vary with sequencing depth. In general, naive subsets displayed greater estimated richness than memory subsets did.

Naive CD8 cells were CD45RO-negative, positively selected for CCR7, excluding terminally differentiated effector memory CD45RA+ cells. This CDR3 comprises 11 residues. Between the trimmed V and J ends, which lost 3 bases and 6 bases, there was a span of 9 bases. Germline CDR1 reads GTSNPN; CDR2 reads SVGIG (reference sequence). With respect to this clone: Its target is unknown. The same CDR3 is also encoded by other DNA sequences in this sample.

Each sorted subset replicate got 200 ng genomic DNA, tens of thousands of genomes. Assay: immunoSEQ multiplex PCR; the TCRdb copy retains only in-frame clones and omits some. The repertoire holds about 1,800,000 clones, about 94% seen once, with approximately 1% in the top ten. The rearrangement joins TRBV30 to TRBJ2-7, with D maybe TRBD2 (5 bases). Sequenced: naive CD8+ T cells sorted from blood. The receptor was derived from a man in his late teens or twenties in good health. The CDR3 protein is CAWSRGLEQYF. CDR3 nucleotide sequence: TGTGCCTGGAGCAGAGGGCTCGAGCAGTACTTC.